The rows below give T cell receptor beta chains drawn from one sample of a study of blood T cells in healthy people across ages. TCRdb redid the calling of the 5' RACE reads with MiXCR, one entry per CDR3 protein. This sample has 1.2 million to 1.5 million distinct CDR3 sequences; approximately 59% occur once, and the top ten carry roughly 6.3%. Source material: blood. The receptors stem from a young man in good health. Both conserved end residues are part of each CDR3. The order of the fields is V gene, CDR3 length, J gene, clone size, D gene, CDR3 protein, CDR3 DNA. A D gene is named only where the DNA matches it firmly. Part of the rows lack a size; the others show once, few, many or a class for expanded clones.

v_call: TRBV6-5; cdr3_length: 15; j_call: TRBJ1-4; clone_size: NA; d_call: TRBD1; cdr3_aa: CASSRTDRGDEKLFF; cdr3_nt: TGTGCCAGCAGTCGCACGGACAGGGGAGATGAAAAACTGTTTTTT
v_call: TRBV7-9; cdr3_length: 14; j_call: TRBJ1-1; clone_size: NA; d_call: NA; cdr3_aa: CASSLARSPTEAFF; cdr3_nt: TGTGCCAGCAGCTTAGCCCGGTCCCCTACTGAAGCTTTCTTT
v_call: TRBV6-5; cdr3_length: 13; j_call: TRBJ2-7; clone_size: once; d_call: NA; cdr3_aa: CASSSTRGREQYF; cdr3_nt: TGTGCCAGCAGTTCTACCCGGGGCCGCGAGCAGTACTTC
v_call: TRBV6-1; cdr3_length: 13; j_call: TRBJ2-7; clone_size: NA; d_call: NA; cdr3_aa: CASTRDGPYGQYF; cdr3_nt: TGTGCCAGCACCCGGGACGGACCCTACGGGCAGTACTTC
v_call: TRBV20-1; cdr3_length: 14; j_call: TRBJ2-3; clone_size: NA; d_call: NA; cdr3_aa: CSAAGGGDLDTQYF; cdr3_nt: TGCAGTGCGGCAGGAGGGGGCGACTTAGATACGCAGTATTTT
v_call: TRBV5-1; cdr3_length: 16; j_call: TRBJ2-2; clone_size: NA; d_call: TRBD1; cdr3_aa: CASSAGNRGNTGELFF; cdr3_nt: TGCGCCAGCAGCGCGGGCAACAGGGGGAACACCGGGGAGCTGTTTTTT
v_call: TRBV7-2; cdr3_length: 15; j_call: TRBJ2-3; clone_size: NA; d_call: TRBD2; cdr3_aa: CASSFYGRTTDTQYF; cdr3_nt: TGTGCCAGCAGCTTTTACGGGAGGACCACAGATACGCAGTATTTT
v_call: TRBV7-8; cdr3_length: 15; j_call: TRBJ2-1; clone_size: NA; d_call: NA; cdr3_aa: CASSPGTTTYNEQFF; cdr3_nt: TGTGCCAGCAGCCCCGGGACGACTACCTACAATGAGCAGTTCTTC
v_call: TRBV15; cdr3_length: 16; j_call: TRBJ2-5; clone_size: few; d_call: NA; cdr3_aa: CATSARRTNYQETQYF; cdr3_nt: TGTGCCACCAGCGCCAGGCGAACTAACTACCAAGAGACCCAGTACTTC
v_call: TRBV10-3; cdr3_length: 16; j_call: TRBJ2-3; clone_size: NA; d_call: NA; cdr3_aa: CAISESRGLGTDTQYF; cdr3_nt: TGTGCCATCAGTGAGTCTAGGGGATTAGGCACAGATACGCAGTATTTT
v_call: TRBV24-1; cdr3_length: 14; j_call: TRBJ1-5; clone_size: NA; d_call: NA; cdr3_aa: CATSDLMSRRPQHF; cdr3_nt: TGTGCCACCAGTGATTTGATGTCCCGACGGCCCCAGCATTTT
v_call: TRBV7-9; cdr3_length: 16; j_call: TRBJ2-7; clone_size: NA; d_call: NA; cdr3_aa: CASSAGTLRSSYEQYF; cdr3_nt: TGTGCCAGCAGCGCAGGCACCCTGCGGAGCTCCTACGAGCAGTACTTC
v_call: TRBV2; cdr3_length: 17; j_call: TRBJ2-3; clone_size: NA; d_call: NA; cdr3_aa: CARSDISGTRFTDTQYF; cdr3_nt: TGTGCCAGAAGTGATATTAGCGGAACCAGATTCACAGATACGCAGTATTTT
v_call: TRBV20-1; cdr3_length: 14; j_call: TRBJ2-5; clone_size: NA; d_call: TRBD1; cdr3_aa: CSAREDRGAETQYF; cdr3_nt: TGCAGTGCTAGAGAGGACAGGGGAGCAGAGACCCAGTACTTC
v_call: TRBV27; cdr3_length: 11; j_call: TRBJ2-1; clone_size: NA; d_call: NA; cdr3_aa: CASSLGTQQFF; cdr3_nt: TGTGCCAGCAGTTTGGGGACTCAGCAGTTCTTC
v_call: TRBV4-3; cdr3_length: 15; j_call: TRBJ1-2; clone_size: NA; d_call: NA; cdr3_aa: CASSQETGLTYGYTF; cdr3_nt: TGCGCCAGCAGCCAAGAGACAGGCCTTACCTATGGCTACACCTTC
v_call: TRBV7-2; cdr3_length: 15; j_call: TRBJ2-5; clone_size: few; d_call: NA; cdr3_aa: CASSPRALGKETQYF; cdr3_nt: TGTGCCAGCAGCCCCCGGGCCCTAGGGAAAGAGACCCAGTACTTC
v_call: TRBV12-3/TRBV12-4; cdr3_length: 13; j_call: TRBJ2-3; clone_size: NA; d_call: TRBD1; cdr3_aa: CATRDSSSDMQYF; cdr3_nt: TGTGCCACCCGGGACAGTAGTTCAGATATGCAGTATTTT
v_call: TRBV4-1; cdr3_length: 15; j_call: TRBJ1-4; clone_size: NA; d_call: NA; cdr3_aa: CASSPPSNAHEKLFF; cdr3_nt: TGCGCCAGCAGCCCCCCGAGCAATGCGCATGAAAAACTGTTTTTT
v_call: TRBV12-3/TRBV12-4; cdr3_length: 15; j_call: TRBJ2-5; clone_size: NA; d_call: NA; cdr3_aa: CASSFVLTEQETQYF; cdr3_nt: TGTGCCAGCAGTTTCGTCCTGACAGAACAAGAGACCCAGTACTTC
v_call: TRBV4-1; cdr3_length: 18; j_call: TRBJ2-7; clone_size: NA; d_call: TRBD2; cdr3_aa: CASSQDLASGVVTYEQYF; cdr3_nt: TGCGCCAGCAGCCAAGATCTCGCTAGCGGTGTGGTGACCTACGAGCAGTACTTC
v_call: TRBV28; cdr3_length: 14; j_call: TRBJ2-5; clone_size: NA; d_call: TRBD1; cdr3_aa: CASRGQEYQETQYF; cdr3_nt: TGTGCCAGCAGGGGACAGGAGTACCAAGAGACCCAGTACTTC
v_call: TRBV6-5; cdr3_length: 14; j_call: TRBJ1-4; clone_size: NA; d_call: TRBD1; cdr3_aa: CASSDRQGDEKLFF; cdr3_nt: TGTGCCAGCAGTGATCGACAGGGGGATGAAAAACTGTTTTTT
v_call: TRBV20-1; cdr3_length: 15; j_call: TRBJ2-7; clone_size: NA; d_call: NA; cdr3_aa: CSASLMWGGLETRYF; cdr3_nt: TGCAGTGCTAGCTTGATGTGGGGGGGCTTAGAGACCCGGTACTTC
v_call: TRBV20-1; cdr3_length: 13; j_call: TRBJ2-7; clone_size: NA; d_call: NA; cdr3_aa: CSARALGDYEQYF; cdr3_nt: TGCAGTGCTAGAGCCCTCGGAGACTACGAGCAGTACTTC
v_call: TRBV5-1; cdr3_length: 15; j_call: TRBJ1-3; clone_size: NA; d_call: NA; cdr3_aa: CASSLAWALGNTIYF; cdr3_nt: TGCGCCAGCAGCTTGGCGTGGGCACTCGGAAACACCATATATTTT
v_call: TRBV29-1; cdr3_length: 15; j_call: TRBJ2-3; clone_size: NA; d_call: NA; cdr3_aa: CSAAGQTAFTDTQYF; cdr3_nt: TGCAGCGCCGCCGGGCAGACGGCTTTCACAGATACGCAGTATTTT
v_call: TRBV4-1; cdr3_length: 16; j_call: TRBJ2-3; clone_size: few; d_call: NA; cdr3_aa: CASSQDDGDSTDTQYF; cdr3_nt: TGCGCCAGCAGCCAAGATGATGGGGACAGCACAGATACGCAGTATTTT
v_call: TRBV27; cdr3_length: 14; j_call: TRBJ1-2; clone_size: few; d_call: NA; cdr3_aa: CASSLYTGSYGYTF; cdr3_nt: TGTGCCAGCAGTTTGTATACAGGTAGCTATGGCTACACCTTC
v_call: TRBV13; cdr3_length: 19; j_call: TRBJ1-2; clone_size: NA; d_call: TRBD1; cdr3_aa: CASSLVTEGADPANYGYTF; cdr3_nt: TGTGCCAGCAGCTTAGTAACTGAGGGGGCCGATCCAGCTAACTATGGTTACACCTTC
v_call: TRBV3-1; cdr3_length: 16; j_call: TRBJ2-5; clone_size: NA; d_call: TRBD2; cdr3_aa: CASSHPLAGEGETQYF; cdr3_nt: TGTGCCAGCAGCCACCCACTAGCGGGAGAAGGGGAGACCCAGTACTTC
v_call: TRBV29-1; cdr3_length: 13; j_call: TRBJ2-7; clone_size: NA; d_call: NA; cdr3_aa: CSGHTEQRDEQYF; cdr3_nt: TGCAGCGGCCACACGGAACAGCGAGATGAGCAGTACTTC
v_call: TRBV6-4; cdr3_length: 15; j_call: TRBJ2-2; clone_size: few; d_call: TRBD2; cdr3_aa: CASSTSAGGPGELFF; cdr3_nt: TGTGCCAGCAGCACTAGCGCTGGGGGACCCGGGGAGCTGTTTTTT
v_call: TRBV9; cdr3_length: 15; j_call: TRBJ2-1; clone_size: few; d_call: TRBD1; cdr3_aa: CASSVEGQAYNEQFF; cdr3_nt: TGTGCCAGCAGCGTAGAGGGACAGGCTTACAATGAGCAGTTCTTC
v_call: TRBV14; cdr3_length: 14; j_call: TRBJ2-5; clone_size: NA; d_call: NA; cdr3_aa: CASSHYASGETQYF; cdr3_nt: TGTGCCAGCAGCCATTATGCAAGCGGCGAGACCCAGTACTTC
v_call: TRBV3-1; cdr3_length: 13; j_call: TRBJ2-1; clone_size: NA; d_call: NA; cdr3_aa: CASSQVLSGEQFF; cdr3_nt: TGTGCCAGCAGCCAAGTGTTGTCCGGTGAGCAGTTCTTC
v_call: TRBV6-6; cdr3_length: 12; j_call: TRBJ1-2; clone_size: NA; d_call: NA; cdr3_aa: CASRLNDYGYTF; cdr3_nt: TGTGCCAGCAGACTAAACGACTATGGCTACACCTTC
v_call: TRBV6-6; cdr3_length: 11; j_call: TRBJ2-1; clone_size: NA; d_call: NA; cdr3_aa: CASAAVNEQFF; cdr3_nt: TGTGCCAGCGCAGCGGTCAATGAGCAGTTCTTC
v_call: TRBV2; cdr3_length: 14; j_call: TRBJ1-2; clone_size: NA; d_call: TRBD1; cdr3_aa: CARGQGGIDYGYTF; cdr3_nt: TGTGCCAGAGGGCAGGGGGGCATAGACTATGGCTACACCTTC
v_call: TRBV5-1; cdr3_length: 17; j_call: TRBJ2-5; clone_size: few; d_call: NA; cdr3_aa: CASSLAVGGLLQETQYF; cdr3_nt: TGCGCCAGCAGCTTGGCCGTTGGGGGCCTATTACAAGAGACCCAGTACTTC
v_call: TRBV10-3; cdr3_length: 14; j_call: TRBJ2-7; clone_size: few; d_call: NA; cdr3_aa: CAIRGTGSRYEQYF; cdr3_nt: TGTGCCATCAGGGGTACAGGGTCCCGCTACGAGCAGTACTTC